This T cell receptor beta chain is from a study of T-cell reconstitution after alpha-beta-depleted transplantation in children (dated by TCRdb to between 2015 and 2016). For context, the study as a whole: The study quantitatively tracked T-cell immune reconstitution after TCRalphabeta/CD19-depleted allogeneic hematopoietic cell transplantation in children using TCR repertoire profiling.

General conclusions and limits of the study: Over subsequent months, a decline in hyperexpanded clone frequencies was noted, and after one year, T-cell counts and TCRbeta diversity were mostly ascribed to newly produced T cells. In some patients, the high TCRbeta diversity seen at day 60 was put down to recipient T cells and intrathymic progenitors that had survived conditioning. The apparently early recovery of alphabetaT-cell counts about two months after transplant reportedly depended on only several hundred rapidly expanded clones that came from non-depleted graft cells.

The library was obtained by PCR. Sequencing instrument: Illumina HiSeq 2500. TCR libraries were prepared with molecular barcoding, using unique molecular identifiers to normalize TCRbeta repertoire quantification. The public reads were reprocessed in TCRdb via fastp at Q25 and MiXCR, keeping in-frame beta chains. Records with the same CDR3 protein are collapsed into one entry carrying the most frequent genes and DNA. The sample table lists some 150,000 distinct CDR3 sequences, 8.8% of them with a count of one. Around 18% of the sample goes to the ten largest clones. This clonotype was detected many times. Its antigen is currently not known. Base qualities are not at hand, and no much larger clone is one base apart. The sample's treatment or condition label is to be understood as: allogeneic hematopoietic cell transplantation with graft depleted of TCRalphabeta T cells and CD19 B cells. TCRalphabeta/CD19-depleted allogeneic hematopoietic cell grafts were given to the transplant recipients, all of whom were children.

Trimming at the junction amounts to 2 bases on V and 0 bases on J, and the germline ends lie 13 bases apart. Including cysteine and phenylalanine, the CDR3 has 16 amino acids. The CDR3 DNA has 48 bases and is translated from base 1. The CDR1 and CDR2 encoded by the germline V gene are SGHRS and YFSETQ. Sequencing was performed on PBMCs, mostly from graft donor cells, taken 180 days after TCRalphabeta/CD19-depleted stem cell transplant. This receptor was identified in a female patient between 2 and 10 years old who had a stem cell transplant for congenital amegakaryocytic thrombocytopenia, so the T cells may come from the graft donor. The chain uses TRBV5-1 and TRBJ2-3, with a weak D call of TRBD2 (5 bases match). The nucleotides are TGCGCCAGCAGCTTACGGACTGGCCCAAGCACAGATACGCAGTATTTT. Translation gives CASSLRTGPSTDTQYF.